This T cell receptor beta chain was identified in a study of cytomegalovirus exposure and HLA in healthy donors. Findings of the study overall: The classifier reportedly diagnosed cytomegalovirus status with high specificity and sensitivity. The Asian-associated ancestry cluster reportedly had fewer N-insertions than the roughly 700-donor mean in a later analysis. Donor immune exposure was known only as CMV serostatus.

About this clone itself: Its antigen is currently unknown.

The CDR3 spans 16 residues. Germline CDR1 reads GTSNPN; CDR2 reads SVGIG (reference sequence). J gave up 3 bases and V 0 bases, and 6 bases lay outside the gene matches. The PCR contained 60 Vbeta and 13 Jbeta primers. The table came from immunoSEQ multiplex PCR; TCRdb's copy has only in-frame clones and leaves some out. The sample table sets out approximately 72,000 clones. V and J are TRBV30 and TRBJ2-3, with 10 bases lining up with TRBD2. The origin of this receptor is a woman in her forties in good health and CMV-seropositive. Sequencing was performed on PBMCs. CDR3 sequence: CAWSVGLAGVTDTQYF. In DNA, the CDR3 is TGTGCCTGGAGTGTAGGTCTAGCGGGAGTAACAGATACGCAGTATTTT.